Here is one T cell receptor (beta chain) with its context. As yet, its antigen is unknown. The entry originates in a study of T cell responses to AZD1222 COVID-19 vaccine. Turning to the study itself: Pooled together were second doses at about 4 or about 12 weeks.

The table came from immunoSEQ multiplex PCR; TCRdb's copy has only in-frame clones and leaves some out. The sample yields some 130,000 clones, less than 95% seen once. Germline loops: CDR1 MDHEN, CDR2 SYDVKM. The CDR3 has 14 amino acids. V lost 4 bases and J lost 7, with 11 bases in between. General study findings and limits: CD4 TCRs associated with vaccination spanned spike, dominating at 160-218 and 743-854.

The V call is TRBV28, the J call TRBJ1-6; maybe TRBD1 (5 bases). The receptor was derived from an adult in good health. Sequencing was performed on peripheral blood, taken on day 0 of AZD1222 vaccination. The CDR3 DNA is TGTGCCAGCAGTTACGGGGGAGACAATTCACCCCTCCACTTT. This translates into CASSYGGDNSPLHF.